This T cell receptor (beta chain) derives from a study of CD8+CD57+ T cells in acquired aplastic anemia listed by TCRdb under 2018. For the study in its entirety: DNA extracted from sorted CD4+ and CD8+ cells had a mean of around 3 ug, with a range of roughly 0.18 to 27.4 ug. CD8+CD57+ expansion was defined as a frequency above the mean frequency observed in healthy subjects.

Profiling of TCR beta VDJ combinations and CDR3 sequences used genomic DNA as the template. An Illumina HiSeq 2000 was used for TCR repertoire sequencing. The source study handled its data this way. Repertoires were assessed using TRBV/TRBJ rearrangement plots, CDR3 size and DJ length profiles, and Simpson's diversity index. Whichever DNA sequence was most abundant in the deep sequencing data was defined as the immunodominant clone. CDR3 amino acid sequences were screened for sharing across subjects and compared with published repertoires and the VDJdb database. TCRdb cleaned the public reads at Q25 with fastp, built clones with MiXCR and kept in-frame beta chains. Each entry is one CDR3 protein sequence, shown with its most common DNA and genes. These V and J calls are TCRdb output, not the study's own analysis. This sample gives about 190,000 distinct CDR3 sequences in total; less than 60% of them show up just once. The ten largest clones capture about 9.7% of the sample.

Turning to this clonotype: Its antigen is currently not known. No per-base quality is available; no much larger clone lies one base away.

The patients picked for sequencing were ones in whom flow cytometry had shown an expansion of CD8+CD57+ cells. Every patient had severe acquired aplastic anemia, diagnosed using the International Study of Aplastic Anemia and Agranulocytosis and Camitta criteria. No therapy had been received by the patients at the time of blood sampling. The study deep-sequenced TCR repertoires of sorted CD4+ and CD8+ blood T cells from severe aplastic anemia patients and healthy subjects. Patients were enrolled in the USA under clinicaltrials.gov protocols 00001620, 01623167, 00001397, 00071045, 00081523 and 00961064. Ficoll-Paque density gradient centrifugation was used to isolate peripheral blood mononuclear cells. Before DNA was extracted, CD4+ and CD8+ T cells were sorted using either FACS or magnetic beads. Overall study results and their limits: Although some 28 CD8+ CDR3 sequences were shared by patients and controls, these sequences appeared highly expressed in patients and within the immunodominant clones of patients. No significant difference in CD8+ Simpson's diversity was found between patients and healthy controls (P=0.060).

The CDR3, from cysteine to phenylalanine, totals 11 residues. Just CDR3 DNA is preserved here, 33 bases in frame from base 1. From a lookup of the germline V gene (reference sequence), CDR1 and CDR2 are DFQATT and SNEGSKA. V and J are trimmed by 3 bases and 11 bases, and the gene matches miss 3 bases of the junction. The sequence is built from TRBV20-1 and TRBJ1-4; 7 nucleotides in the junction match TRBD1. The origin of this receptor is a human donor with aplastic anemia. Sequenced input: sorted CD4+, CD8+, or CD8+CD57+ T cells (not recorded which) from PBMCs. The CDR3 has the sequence CSASTGDKLFF. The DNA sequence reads TGCAGTGCTAGTACAGGGGATAAACTGTTTTTT.